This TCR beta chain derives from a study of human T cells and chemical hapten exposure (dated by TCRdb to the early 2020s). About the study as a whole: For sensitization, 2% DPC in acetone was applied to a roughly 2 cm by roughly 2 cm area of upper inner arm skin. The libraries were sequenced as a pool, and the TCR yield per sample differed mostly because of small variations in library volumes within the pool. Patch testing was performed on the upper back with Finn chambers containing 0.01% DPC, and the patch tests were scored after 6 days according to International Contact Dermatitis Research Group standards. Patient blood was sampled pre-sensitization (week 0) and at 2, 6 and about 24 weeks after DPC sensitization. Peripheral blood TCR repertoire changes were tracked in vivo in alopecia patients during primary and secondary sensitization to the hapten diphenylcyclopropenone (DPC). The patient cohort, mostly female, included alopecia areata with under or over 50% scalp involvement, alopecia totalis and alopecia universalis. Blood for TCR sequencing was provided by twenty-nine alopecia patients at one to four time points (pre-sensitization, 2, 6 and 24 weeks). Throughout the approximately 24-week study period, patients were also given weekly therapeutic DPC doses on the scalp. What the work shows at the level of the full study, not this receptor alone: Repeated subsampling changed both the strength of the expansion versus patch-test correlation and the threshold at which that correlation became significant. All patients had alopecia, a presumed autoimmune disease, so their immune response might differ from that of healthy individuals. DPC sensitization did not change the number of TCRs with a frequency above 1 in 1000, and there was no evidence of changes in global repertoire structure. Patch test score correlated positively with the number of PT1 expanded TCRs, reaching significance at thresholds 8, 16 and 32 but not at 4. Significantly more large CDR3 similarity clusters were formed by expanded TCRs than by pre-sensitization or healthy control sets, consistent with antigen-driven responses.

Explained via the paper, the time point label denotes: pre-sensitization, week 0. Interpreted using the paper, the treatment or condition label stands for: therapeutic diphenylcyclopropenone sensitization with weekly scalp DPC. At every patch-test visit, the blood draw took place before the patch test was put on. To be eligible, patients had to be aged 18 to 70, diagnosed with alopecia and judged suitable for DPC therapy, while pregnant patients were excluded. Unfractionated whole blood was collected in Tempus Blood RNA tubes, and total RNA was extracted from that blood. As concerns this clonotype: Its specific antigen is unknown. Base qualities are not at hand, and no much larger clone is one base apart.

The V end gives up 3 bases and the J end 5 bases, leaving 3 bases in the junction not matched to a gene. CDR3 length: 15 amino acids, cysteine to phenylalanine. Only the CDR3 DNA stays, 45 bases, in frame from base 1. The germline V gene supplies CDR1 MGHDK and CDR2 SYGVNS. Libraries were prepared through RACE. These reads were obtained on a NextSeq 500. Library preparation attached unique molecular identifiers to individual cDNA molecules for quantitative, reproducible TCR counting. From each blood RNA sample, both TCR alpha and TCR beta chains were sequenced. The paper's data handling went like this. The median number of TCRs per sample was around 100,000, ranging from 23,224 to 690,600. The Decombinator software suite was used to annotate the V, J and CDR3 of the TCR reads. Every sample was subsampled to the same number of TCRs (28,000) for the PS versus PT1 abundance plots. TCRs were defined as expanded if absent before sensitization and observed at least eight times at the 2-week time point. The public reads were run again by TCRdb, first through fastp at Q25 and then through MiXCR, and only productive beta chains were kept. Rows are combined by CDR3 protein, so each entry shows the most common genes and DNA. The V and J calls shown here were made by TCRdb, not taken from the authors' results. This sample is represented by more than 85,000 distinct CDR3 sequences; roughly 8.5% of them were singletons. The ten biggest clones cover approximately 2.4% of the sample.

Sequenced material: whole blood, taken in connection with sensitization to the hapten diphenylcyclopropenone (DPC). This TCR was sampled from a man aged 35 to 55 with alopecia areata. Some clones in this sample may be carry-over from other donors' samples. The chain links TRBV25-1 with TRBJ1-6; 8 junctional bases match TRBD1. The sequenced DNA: TGTGCCAGCAGTGATGACAGGGGTAATAATTCACCCCTCCACTTT. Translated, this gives CASSDDRGNNSPLHF.